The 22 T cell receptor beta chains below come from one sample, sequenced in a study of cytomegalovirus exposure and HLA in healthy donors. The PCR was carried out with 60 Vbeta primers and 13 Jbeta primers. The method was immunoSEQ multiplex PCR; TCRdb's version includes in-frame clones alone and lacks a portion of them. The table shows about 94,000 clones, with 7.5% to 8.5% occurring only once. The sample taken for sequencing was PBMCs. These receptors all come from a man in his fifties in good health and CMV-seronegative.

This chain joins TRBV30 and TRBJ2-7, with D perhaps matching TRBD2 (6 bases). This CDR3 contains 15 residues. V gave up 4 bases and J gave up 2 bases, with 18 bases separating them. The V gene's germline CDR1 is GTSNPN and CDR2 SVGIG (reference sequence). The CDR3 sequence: CAWNSPAGIPYEQYF. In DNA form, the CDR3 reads TGTGCCTGGAATTCCCCAGCGGGCATCCCCTACGAGCAGTACTTC.

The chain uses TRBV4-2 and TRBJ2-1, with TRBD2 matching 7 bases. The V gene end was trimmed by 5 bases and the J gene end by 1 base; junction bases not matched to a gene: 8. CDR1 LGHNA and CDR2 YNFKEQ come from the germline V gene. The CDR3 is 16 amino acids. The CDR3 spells CASSSLAEGSYNEQFF. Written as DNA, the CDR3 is TGTGCCAGCAGCTCTCTAGCGGAGGGTTCCTACAATGAGCAGTTCTTC.

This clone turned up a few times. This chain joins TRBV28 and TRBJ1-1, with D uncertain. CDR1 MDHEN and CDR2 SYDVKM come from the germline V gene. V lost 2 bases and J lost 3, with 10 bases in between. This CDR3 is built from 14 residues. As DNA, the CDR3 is TGTGCCAGCAGTTTACTCCGGGAGGACACTGAAGCTTTCTTT. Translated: CASSLLREDTEAFF.

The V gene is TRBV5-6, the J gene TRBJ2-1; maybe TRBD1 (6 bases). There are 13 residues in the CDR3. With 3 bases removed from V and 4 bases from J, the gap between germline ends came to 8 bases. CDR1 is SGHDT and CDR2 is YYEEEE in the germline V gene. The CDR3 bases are TGTGCCAGCAGCTGGGGACAATACAATGAGCAGTTCTTC. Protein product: CASSWGQYNEQFF.

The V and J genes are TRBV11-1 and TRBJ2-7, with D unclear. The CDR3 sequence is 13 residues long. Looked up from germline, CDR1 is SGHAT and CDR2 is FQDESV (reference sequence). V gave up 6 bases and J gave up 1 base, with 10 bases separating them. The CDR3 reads CASSMTGSYEQYF. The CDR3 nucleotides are TGTGCCAGCAGTATGACTGGATCCTACGAGCAGTACTTC.

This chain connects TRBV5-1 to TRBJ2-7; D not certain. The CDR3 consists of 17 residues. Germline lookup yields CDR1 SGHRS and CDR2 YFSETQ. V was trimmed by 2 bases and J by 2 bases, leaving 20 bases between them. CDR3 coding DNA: TGCGCCAGCAGCTTTCAACCCGACTCCCTAACCCCCTACGAGCAGTACTTC. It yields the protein CASSFQPDSLTPYEQYF.

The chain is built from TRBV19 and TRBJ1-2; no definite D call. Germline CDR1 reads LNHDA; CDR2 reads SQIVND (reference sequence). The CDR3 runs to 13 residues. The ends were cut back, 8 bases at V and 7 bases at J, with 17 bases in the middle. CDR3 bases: TGTGCCAGTGCGATGTCTAACGTGGTTGGCTACACCTTC. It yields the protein CASAMSNVVGYTF.

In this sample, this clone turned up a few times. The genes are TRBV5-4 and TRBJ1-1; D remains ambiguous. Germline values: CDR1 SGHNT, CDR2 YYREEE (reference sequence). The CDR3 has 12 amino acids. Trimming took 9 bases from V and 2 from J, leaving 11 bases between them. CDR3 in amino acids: CATSRQNTEAFF. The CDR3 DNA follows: TGTGCCACCTCTCGACAAAACACTGAAGCTTTCTTT.

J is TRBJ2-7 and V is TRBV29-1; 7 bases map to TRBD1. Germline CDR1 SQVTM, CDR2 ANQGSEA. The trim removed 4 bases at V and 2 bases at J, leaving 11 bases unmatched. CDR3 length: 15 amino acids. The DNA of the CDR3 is TGCAGCGTTGGGGGACAGCACTCTATGACCTACGAGCAGTACTTC. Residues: CSVGGQHSMTYEQYF.

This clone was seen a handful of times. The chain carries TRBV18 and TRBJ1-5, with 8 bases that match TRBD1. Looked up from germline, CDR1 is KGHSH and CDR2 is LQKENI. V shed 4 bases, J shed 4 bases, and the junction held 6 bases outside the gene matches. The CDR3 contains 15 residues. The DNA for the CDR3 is TGTGCCAGCTCACTCGGACAGGGACGGAATCAGCCCCAGCATTTT. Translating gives CASSLGQGRNQPQHF.

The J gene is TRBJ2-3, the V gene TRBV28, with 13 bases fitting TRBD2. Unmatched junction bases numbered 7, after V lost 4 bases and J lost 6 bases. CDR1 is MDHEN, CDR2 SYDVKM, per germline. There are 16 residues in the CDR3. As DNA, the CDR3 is TGTGCCAGCAGTTCTGCCTCGACTAGCGGGAGGGATACGCAGTATTTT. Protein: CASSSASTSGRDTQYF.

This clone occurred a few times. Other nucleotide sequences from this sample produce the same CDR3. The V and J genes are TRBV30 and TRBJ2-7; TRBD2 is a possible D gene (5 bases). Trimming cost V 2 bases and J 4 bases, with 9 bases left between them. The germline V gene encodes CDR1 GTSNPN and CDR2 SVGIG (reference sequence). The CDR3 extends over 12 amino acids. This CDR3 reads CAWSPERYEQYF. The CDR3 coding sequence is TGTGCCTGGAGTCCAGAGCGGTACGAGCAGTACTTC. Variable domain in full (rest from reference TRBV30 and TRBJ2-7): SQTIHQWPATLVQPVGSPLSLECTVEGTSNPNLYWYRQAAGRGLQLLFYSVGIGQISSEVPQNLSASRPQDRQFILSSKKLLLSDSGFYLCAWSPERYEQYFGPGTRLTVT.

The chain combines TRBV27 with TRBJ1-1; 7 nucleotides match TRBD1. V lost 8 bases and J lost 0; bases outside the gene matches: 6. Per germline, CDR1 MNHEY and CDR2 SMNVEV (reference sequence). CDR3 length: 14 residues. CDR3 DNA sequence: TGTGCCAGCCGACCCGGGACAGTGAACACTGAAGCTTTCTTT. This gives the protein CASRPGTVNTEAFF.

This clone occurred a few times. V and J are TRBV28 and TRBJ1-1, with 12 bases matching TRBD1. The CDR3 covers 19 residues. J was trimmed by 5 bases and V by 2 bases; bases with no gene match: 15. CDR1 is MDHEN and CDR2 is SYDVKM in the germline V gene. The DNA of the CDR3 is TGTGCCAGCAGTTTAATCCTTTTTAACCGGGACAGGGGGCGAACTGAAGCTTTCTTT. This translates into CASSLILFNRDRGRTEAFF.

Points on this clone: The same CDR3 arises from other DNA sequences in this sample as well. Here the CDR3 DNA reads TGTGCCAGCAGCCTATGGGGGGAGCAAGGCTACACCTTC. It specifies CASSLWGEQGYTF. V usage is TRBV7-9 and J usage is TRBJ1-2, with D perhaps matching TRBD1 (5 bases). CDR1 SEHNR and CDR2 FQNEAQ come from the germline V gene (reference sequence). The CDR3 is 13 amino acids. Deletions cut 5 bases from V and 8 bases from J, with 15 bases between. Full variable domain (outside the CDR3, taken from reference TRBV7-9 and TRBJ1-2): DTGVSQNPRHKITKRGQNVTFRCDPISEHNRLYWYRQTLGQGPEFLTYFQNEAQLEKSRLLSDRFSAERPKGSFSTLEIQRTEQGDSAMYLCASSLWGEQGYTFGSGTRLTVV.

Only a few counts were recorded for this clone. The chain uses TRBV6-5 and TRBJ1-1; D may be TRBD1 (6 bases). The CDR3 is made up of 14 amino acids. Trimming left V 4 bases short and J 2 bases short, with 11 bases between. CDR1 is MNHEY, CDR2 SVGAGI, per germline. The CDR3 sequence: CASSLGTLNTEAFF. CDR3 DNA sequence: TGTGCCAGCAGTTTAGGGACACTTAACACTGAAGCTTTCTTT.

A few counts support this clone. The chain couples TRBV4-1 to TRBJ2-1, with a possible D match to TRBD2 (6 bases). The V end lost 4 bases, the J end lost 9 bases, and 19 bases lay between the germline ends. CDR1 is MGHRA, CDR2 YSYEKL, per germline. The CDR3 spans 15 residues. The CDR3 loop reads CASSRADSGSSEQFF. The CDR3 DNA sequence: TGCGCCAGCAGCCGCGCCGATAGCGGTTCTAGTGAGCAGTTCTTC.

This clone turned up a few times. The CDR3 sequence: CAWSGRDRGSYEQYF. CDR3 nucleotides: TGTGCCTGGAGCGGCCGGGACAGGGGATCCTACGAGCAGTACTTC. This chain connects TRBV30 to TRBJ2-7; TRBD1 agrees at 10 bases. This CDR3 contains 15 residues. Germline CDR1 reads GTSNPN; CDR2 reads SVGIG (reference sequence). J lost 1 base, V lost 3 bases, and 6 bases had no gene match.

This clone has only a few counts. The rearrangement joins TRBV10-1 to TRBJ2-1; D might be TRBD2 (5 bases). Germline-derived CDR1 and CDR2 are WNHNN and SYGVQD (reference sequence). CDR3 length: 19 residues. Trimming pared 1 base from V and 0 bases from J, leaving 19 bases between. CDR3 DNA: TGCGCCAGCAGTGAGTGGGGTGTGAAGCGGCGCGGCTCCTACAATGAGCAGTTCTTC. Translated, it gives CASSEWGVKRRGSYNEQFF.

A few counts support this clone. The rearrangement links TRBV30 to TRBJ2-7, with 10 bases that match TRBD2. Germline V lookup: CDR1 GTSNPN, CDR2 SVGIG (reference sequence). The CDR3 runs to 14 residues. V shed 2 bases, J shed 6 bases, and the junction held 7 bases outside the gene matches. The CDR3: CAWSTPGLALEQYF. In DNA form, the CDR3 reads TGTGCCTGGAGTACACCGGGACTAGCGCTCGAGCAGTACTTC.

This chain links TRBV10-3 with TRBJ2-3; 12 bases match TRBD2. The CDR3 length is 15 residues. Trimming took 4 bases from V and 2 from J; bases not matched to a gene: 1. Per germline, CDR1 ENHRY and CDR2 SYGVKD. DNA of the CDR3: TGTGCCATCAGTGGGACTAGCGGGACCACAGATACGCAGTATTTT. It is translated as CAISGTSGTTDTQYF.

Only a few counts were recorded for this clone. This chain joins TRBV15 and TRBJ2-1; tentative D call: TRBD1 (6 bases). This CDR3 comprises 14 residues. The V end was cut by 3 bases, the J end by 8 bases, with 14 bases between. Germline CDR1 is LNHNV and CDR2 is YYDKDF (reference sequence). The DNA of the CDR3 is TGTGCCACCAGCAGGAGGGCAGGGGATGATGAGCAGTTCTTC. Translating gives CATSRRAGDDEQFF.